This T cell receptor beta chain was sequenced for a study of OX40 agonist ivuxolimab in advanced cancers. Germline loops: CDR1 SQVTM, CDR2 ANQGSEA. Germline trimming cut 3 bases from V and 3 bases from J; bases unmatched to any gene: 5. This CDR3 has 15 amino acids. TCRdb keeps only in-frame clones here, not all; method: immunoSEQ multiplex PCR. The sample holds some 60,000 clones, approximately 91% seen once. This receptor was taken from an adult with an advanced solid tumor such as melanoma, head and neck, liver or kidney cancer. The sample was CD4+ or CD8+ T cells sorted from blood, taken in a trial of the OX40 agonist ivuxolimab. V and J are TRBV29-1 and TRBJ2-3; 11 bases are a match to TRBD2. The CDR3 DNA reads as TGCAGCGTTGACTCTAGCGGGAGGCCTACAGATACGCAGTATTTT. Its translation: CSVDSSGRPTDTQYF.